This TCR beta chain was profiled in a study of cytomegalovirus exposure and HLA in healthy donors. This clone came up once. 13 Jbeta primers and 60 Vbeta primers were used for the PCR. The protocol was immunoSEQ multiplex PCR, while the TCRdb copy is restricted to in-frame clones and leaves out a portion. The table has around 90,000 clones, 82% seen once. The sequencing sample was made of PBMCs. This sequence was found in a man aged 50 to 59 in good health and CMV-seronegative.

This CDR3 reads CASDREMGTEAFF. Here the CDR3 DNA reads TGTGCCAGCGACAGGGAAATGGGCACTGAAGCTTTCTTT. The V gene is TRBV2, the J gene TRBJ1-1; 7 nucleotides match TRBD1. Losses at the gene ends were 8 bases for V and 4 bases for J; bases not matched to a gene: 7. The V gene's germline CDR1 is SNHLY and CDR2 FYNNEI. This CDR3 comprises 13 residues.